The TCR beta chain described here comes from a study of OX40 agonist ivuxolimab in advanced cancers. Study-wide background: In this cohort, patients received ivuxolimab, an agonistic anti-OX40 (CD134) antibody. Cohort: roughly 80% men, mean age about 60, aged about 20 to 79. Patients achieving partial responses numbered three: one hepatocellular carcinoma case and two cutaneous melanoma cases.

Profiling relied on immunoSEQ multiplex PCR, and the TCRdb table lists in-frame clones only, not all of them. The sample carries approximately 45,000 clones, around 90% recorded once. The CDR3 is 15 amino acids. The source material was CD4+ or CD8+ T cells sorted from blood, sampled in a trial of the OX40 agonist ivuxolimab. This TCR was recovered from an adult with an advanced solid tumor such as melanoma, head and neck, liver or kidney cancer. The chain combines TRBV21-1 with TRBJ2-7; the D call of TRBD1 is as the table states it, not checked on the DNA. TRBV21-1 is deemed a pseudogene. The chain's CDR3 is CASSRTGGACHEQYV. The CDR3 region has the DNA TGTGCCAGCAGCAGAACAGGGGGCGCTTGTCACGAGCAGTACGTC.